This passage covers 30 T cell receptor beta chains from one sample sequenced in a study of T cells after yellow fever vaccination. TCRdb itself ran the 5' RACE reads through MiXCR, one entry per CDR3 protein. The repertoire includes some 250,000 distinct CDR3 sequences, roughly 4% of them detected once, and under 20% sits in the top ten. Sequences were derived from PBMCs, sampled 15 days after the yellow fever booster vaccination. All receptors derive from a man aged 18 to 29 who received the YFV17D yellow fever vaccine.

This clonotype was counted ten times or more. The chain joins TRBV5-1 to TRBJ1-2, with unresolved D. The CDR3 has 17 residues. Per the germline V gene, CDR1 is SGHRS and CDR2 is YFSETQ. V dropped 2 bases and J dropped 8 bases, with 25 bases sitting between them. CDR3 DNA sequence: TGCGCCAGCAGCTTATACAGCTCCCCTTTGAATACTTGGGGCTACACCTTC. Translation: CASSLYSSPLNTWGYTF.

Many counts were recorded for this clonotype. The chain couples TRBV4-2 to TRBJ2-7; D is unresolved. Germline V gene data show CDR1 as LGHNA and CDR2 as YNFKEQ. V was trimmed by 4 bases and J by 3 bases, leaving 7 bases between them. This CDR3 spans 12 amino acids. DNA of the CDR3: TGTGCCAGCAGCCGGCCGAACTACGAGCAGTACGTC. Protein: CASSRPNYEQYV.

The sample holds many counts of this clonotype. The V gene is TRBV5-4, the J gene TRBJ2-5, with a possible D match to TRBD2 (6 bases). V was trimmed by 3 bases and J by 5 bases, leaving 17 bases between them. The germline CDR1 and CDR2 sequences are SGHNT and YYREEE (reference sequence). This CDR3 has 15 residues. CDR3 region: CASSSSRAGWETQYF. The CDR3 nucleotides are TGTGCCAGCAGCTCGTCGCGAGCGGGTTGGGAGACCCAGTACTTC.

This clonotype was seen at least ten times. The chain is built from TRBV7-9 and TRBJ2-7; maybe TRBD1 (6 bases). V lost 4 bases, J lost 2 bases, and 18 bases lay in between. The CDR3 covers 16 residues. CDR1 and CDR2 (germline): SEHNR, FQNEAQ (reference sequence). CDR3 nucleotides: TGTGCCAGCAGCTCTCAGGGGCAGGGGAGACCCTACGAGCAGTACTTC. Residues: CASSSQGQGRPYEQYF. Supplemented by reference TRBV7-9 and TRBJ2-7, the full variable domain reads DTGVSQNPRHKITKRGQNVTFRCDPISEHNRLYWYRQTLGQGPEFLTYFQNEAQLEKSRLLSDRFSAERPKGSFSTLEIQRTEQGDSAMYLCASSSQGQGRPYEQYFGPGTRLTVT.

This clonotype was found many times. V is TRBV11-2 and J is TRBJ1-4; maybe TRBD1 (5 bases). CDR1 SGHAT and CDR2 FQNNGV come from the germline V gene. There are 11 residues in the CDR3. Trimming removed 5 bases at V and 15 bases at J, with 13 bases between. The CDR3 is CASSPGRDLFF. As DNA, the CDR3 is TGTGCCAGCAGCCCGGGACGGGATTTGTTTTTT.

This clonotype was counted ten times or more. The chain links TRBV6-5 to TRBJ1-6, with D maybe TRBD1 (5 bases). Germline CDR1 is MNHEY and CDR2 is SVGAGI. Between the trimmed V and J ends, which lost 5 bases and 9 bases, there was a span of 11 bases. This CDR3 is built from 13 residues. The CDR3 spells CASSTSGFSPLHF. The CDR3 nucleotides read TGTGCCAGCAGTACTTCAGGGTTTTCACCCCTCCACTTT.

This clonotype showed up many times. The chain uses TRBV12-3 or TRBV12-4 and TRBJ2-7, with TRBD1 matching 10 bases. The CDR3 consists of 13 residues. V was pared by 2 bases and J by 6 bases, with 1 base of the junction left unmatched. Here the CDR3 reads CASSLRDRGEQYF. CDR3 DNA sequence: TGTGCCAGCAGTTTACGGGACAGGGGCGAGCAGTACTTC.

This clonotype was counted many times. V is TRBV7-8 and J is TRBJ2-3; 7 bases line up with TRBD1. CDR1 and CDR2 from the germline V gene are SGHVS and FQNEAQ. This CDR3 contains 13 residues. Trimming cost V 6 bases and J 6 bases; bases outside gene matches: 6. CDR3 in DNA: TGTGCCAGCAGAAACAGGGGAGCGGATACGCAGTATTTT. Its translation: CASRNRGADTQYF.

In this sample, this clonotype turned up many times. The chain has TRBV7-9 and TRBJ1-1; D ambiguous. CDR1 is SEHNR, CDR2 FQNEAQ, per germline (reference sequence). Between the trimmed V and J ends, which lost 5 bases and 6 bases, there was a span of 7 bases. The CDR3 loop spans 11 amino acids. This CDR3 reads CASSLAAEAFF. The CDR3 DNA reads as TGTGCCAGCAGCCTGGCCGCTGAAGCTTTCTTT. Based on the CDR3 plus reference TRBV7-9 and TRBJ1-1, the full variable domain is DTGVSQNPRHKITKRGQNVTFRCDPISEHNRLYWYRQTLGQGPEFLTYFQNEAQLEKSRLLSDRFSAERPKGSFSTLEIQRTEQGDSAMYLCASSLAAEAFFGQGTRLTVV.

This clonotype was found many times. The chain couples TRBV5-1 to TRBJ2-2; D uncertain. V lost 1 base and J lost 0, with 7 bases in between. Germline CDR1 and CDR2: SGHRS and YFSETQ. The CDR3 loop spans 15 amino acids. For the CDR3, the DNA is TGCGCCAGCAGCTTGTACGGGTCGAACACCGGGGAGCTGTTTTTT. Residues: CASSLYGSNTGELFF.

This clonotype occurred many times. The chain combines TRBV9 with TRBJ2-5; D might be TRBD2 (7 bases). Germline assignment: CDR1 SGDLS and CDR2 YYNGEE. V lost 2 bases and J lost 2, with 10 bases in between. The CDR3 is 14 residues long. CDR3 nucleotides: TGTGCCAGCAGCGTTGAGGGGGGGCAAGAGACCCAGTACTTC. It codes for CASSVEGGQETQYF.

This clonotype has a count of ten or more. The chain uses TRBV7-2 and TRBJ1-5; TRBD1 is a possible D gene (6 bases). The CDR3 totals 12 residues. V lost 8 bases and J 3 bases, leaving 8 bases between the germline ends. CDR1 SGHTA and CDR2 FQGNSA come from the germline V gene. The CDR3 protein is CASQGYNQPQHF. The CDR3 nucleotides read TGTGCCAGCCAGGGGTACAATCAGCCCCAGCATTTT.

This clonotype was detected many times. The gene calls are TRBV27 and TRBJ2-7; TRBD1 matches at 8 bases. The CDR3 consists of 13 residues. The V gene end was trimmed by 6 bases and the J gene end by 5 bases; junction bases not matched to a gene: 6. CDR1 is MNHEY, CDR2 SMNVEV, per germline (reference sequence). DNA for the CDR3: TGTGCCAGCAGCGGTGGGACAGGCAACGAGCAGTACTTC. Its protein is CASSGGTGNEQYF.

Ten or more counts support this clonotype. The V gene is TRBV20-1, the J gene TRBJ2-2, with 10 bases lining up with TRBD1. Germline lookup yields CDR1 DFQATT and CDR2 SNEGSKA (reference sequence). The CDR3 is 16 amino acids. V shed 6 bases and J 6 bases; nucleotides not matched to a gene: 13. The CDR3 protein is CSAHYWRDRGAGELFF. CDR3 nucleotides: TGCAGTGCCCATTATTGGAGGGACAGGGGAGCCGGGGAGCTGTTTTTT.

This clonotype has more than one count but fewer than ten. This sequence joins TRBV28 and TRBJ2-1; D possibly matches TRBD1 or TRBD2 (6 bases each). CDR1 MDHEN and CDR2 SYDVKM come from the germline V gene. The CDR3 totals 15 residues. The germline V and J ends were trimmed by 3 bases and 5 bases, with 14 bases remaining between them. The CDR3 DNA is TGTGCCAGCAGTTTCTGGGGGGCAGCAAACAATGAGCAGTTCTTC. Protein: CASSFWGAANNEQFF.

At least ten counts were recorded for this clonotype. V gene TRBV20-1 combines with J gene TRBJ1-1; TRBD1 matches at 9 bases. The germline V gene encodes CDR1 DFQATT and CDR2 SNEGSKA (reference sequence). The CDR3 is 16 amino acids. The ends lost 3 bases at V and 0 bases at J; junction bases unmatched: 8. The CDR3: CSARLSDRGMNTEAFF. The CDR3 DNA sequence: TGCAGTGCTAGGCTTTCGGACAGGGGAATGAACACTGAAGCTTTCTTT.

This clonotype was counted ten times or more. The chain has TRBV5-1 and TRBJ2-5; D gene uncertain. The ends were cut back, 1 base at V and 5 bases at J, with 15 bases in the middle. Germline loops: CDR1 SGHRS, CDR2 YFSETQ. The CDR3 totals 15 residues. The CDR3 spells CASSLYDSGRETQYF. CDR3 DNA: TGCGCCAGCAGCTTGTATGACTCAGGACGGGAGACCCAGTACTTC. The full variable domain, with the rest looked up from reference TRBV5-1 and TRBJ2-5, is KAGVTQTPRYLIKTRGQQVTLSCSPISGHRSVSWYQQTPGQGLQFLFEYFSETQRNKGNFPGRFSGRQFSNSRSEMNVSTLELGDSALYLCASSLYDSGRETQYFGPGTRLLVL.

This clonotype was seen ten or more times. The chain uses TRBV5-1 and TRBJ2-2; D might be TRBD1 (6 bases). CDR1 is SGHRS, CDR2 YFSETQ, per germline. V was pared by 4 bases and J by 5 bases, with 18 bases between. This CDR3 is built from 16 residues. CDR3 sequence reads: CASSPWTDPRTGELFF. The CDR3, as DNA: TGCGCCAGCAGCCCCTGGACAGATCCGAGGACCGGGGAGCTGTTTTTT.

Concerning this clonotype itself: A read error may be the cause here, since a much bigger clone is one base away. The chain links TRBV19 to TRBJ1-2; no clear D. Germline V gene sequence: CDR1 LNHDA, CDR2 SQIVND (reference sequence). Trimming left V 3 bases short and J 7 bases short, with 9 bases between. The CDR3 extends over 12 amino acids. This CDR3 is CASSMDDFGYTF. CDR3 bases: TGTGCCAGTAGTATGGACGACTTTGGCTACACCTTC.

This clonotype was recorded at least ten times. The chain carries TRBV6-2 or TRBV6-3 and TRBJ2-7; TRBD1 agrees at 8 bases. Trimming at V came to 2 bases and at J to 5 bases, leaving 8 bases not matched to a gene. This CDR3 contains 15 residues. Germline CDR1 MNHEY, CDR2 SVGEGT. CDR3 protein: CASSYVGQGGNEQYV. As DNA, the CDR3 is TGTGCCAGCAGTTACGTCGGACAGGGAGGAAACGAGCAGTACGTC.

This clonotype was observed at least ten times. The rearrangement links TRBV10-3 to TRBJ2-1; no definite D call. V was cut by 0 bases and J by 8 bases, with 5 bases left in between. The length of the CDR3 is 12 residues. CDR1 and CDR2 from the germline V gene are ENHRY and SYGVKD. CDR3 residues: CAISESIYEQFF. DNA of the CDR3: TGTGCCATCAGTGAGTCGATTTATGAGCAGTTCTTC.

This clonotype was recorded at least ten times. The genes are TRBV9 and TRBJ1-6; D may be TRBD1 (6 bases). Deletions cut 4 bases from V and 10 bases from J, with 15 bases between. Germline V gives CDR1 SGDLS, CDR2 YYNGEE. This CDR3 has 14 amino acids. CDR3 DNA: TGTGCCAGCAGCCCTTGGGGGGCAGGATCACCCCTCCACTTT. Translation: CASSPWGAGSPLHF.

This clonotype was observed at least ten times. The V and J genes are TRBV20-1 and TRBJ2-1; D not resolved. V gave up 3 bases and J gave up 2 bases, with 11 bases separating them. The germline gives CDR1 DFQATT, CDR2 SNEGSKA (reference sequence). The CDR3 has 14 amino acids. CDR3 region: CSASQAKAYNEQFF. The CDR3, as DNA: TGCAGTGCTAGCCAAGCGAAAGCCTACAATGAGCAGTTCTTC.

The chain is built from TRBV28 and TRBJ1-1; D gene unclear. V was cut by 0 bases and J by 1 base, with 6 bases left in between. Germline V gene lookup returns CDR1 MDHEN and CDR2 SYDVKM. This CDR3 region has 14 residues. CDR3 sequence reads: CASSLWPENTEAFF. For the CDR3, the DNA is TGTGCCAGCAGTTTATGGCCCGAGAACACTGAAGCTTTCTTT.

This clonotype was counted at least ten times. V and J are TRBV20-1 and TRBJ2-3, with D hard to call. V was pared by 5 bases and J by 0 bases, with 9 bases between. The CDR3 sequence is 13 residues long. The germline V gene has CDR1 DFQATT and CDR2 SNEGSKA (reference sequence). DNA for the CDR3: TGCAGTGCTCACCCAGGCAGCACAGATACGCAGTATTTT. Its protein product is CSAHPGSTDTQYF.

This clonotype was recorded many times. The chain is built from TRBV5-1 and TRBJ1-6, with TRBD1 as a possible D gene (5 bases). V lost 2 bases and J 7 bases, leaving 13 bases between the germline ends. The germline gives CDR1 SGHRS, CDR2 YFSETQ. The CDR3 totals 15 residues. CDR3 in DNA: TGCGCCAGCAGCTTATCAGGGATGGGGAATTCACCCCTCCACTTT. It codes for CASSLSGMGNSPLHF.

This clonotype has at least ten counts. This rearrangement joins TRBV20-1 to TRBJ1-5, with 9 bases identical to TRBD1. Germline CDR1 DFQATT, CDR2 SNEGSKA (reference sequence). The CDR3 is made up of 16 amino acids. Trimming took 1 base from V and 6 from J; bases not matched to a gene: 10. CDR3 region: CSARVQGAGQVQPQHF. In nucleotides, the CDR3 is TGCAGTGCTAGAGTACAGGGGGCTGGTCAGGTTCAGCCCCAGCATTTT.

This clonotype was counted many times. The chain recombines TRBV20-1 with TRBJ1-2; TRBD1 is a possible D gene (6 bases). Trimming took 0 bases from V and 6 from J, leaving 14 bases between them. The germline V gene has CDR1 DFQATT and CDR2 SNEGSKA (reference sequence). The CDR3 runs to 14 residues. CDR3 protein: CSAREPGHQNGYTF. CDR3 DNA: TGCAGTGCTAGAGAACCGGGACACCAGAATGGCTACACCTTC.

This clonotype was seen repeatedly, ten times or more. V is TRBV20-1 and J is TRBJ2-3; 7 nucleotides line up with TRBD2. CDR3 length: 14 residues. Germline assignment: CDR1 DFQATT and CDR2 SNEGSKA (reference sequence). J lost 2 bases, V lost 3 bases, and 5 bases had no gene match. CDR3 sequence (DNA): TGCAGTGCTAGGAACGGGGGGTCCACAGATACGCAGTATTTT. It translates to CSARNGGSTDTQYF.

The rearrangement links TRBV6-5 to TRBJ2-1; TRBD1 might be the D (6 bases). Germline assignment: CDR1 MNHEY and CDR2 SVGAGI. The CDR3 extends over 13 amino acids. Trimming took 7 bases from V and 6 from J, leaving 13 bases between them. CDR3 amino acids: CASKQGTTNEQFF. The CDR3 region has the DNA TGTGCCAGCAAACAGGGAACTACCAATGAGCAGTTCTTC.